This T cell receptor beta chain originates from a study of chemoradiotherapy in HPV16-positive cancers. V lost 0 bases and J lost 4; bases outside the gene matches: 5. Germline CDR1 reads SGHKS; CDR2 reads YYEKEE (reference sequence). The CDR3 sequence is 15 residues long. Method: immunoSEQ multiplex PCR; TCRdb's copy keeps in-frame clones and lacks some. Here the sample spans nearly 35,000 clones, about 90% being singletons. Sequenced here: blood, sampled from a patient who underwent chemoradiotherapy. The rearrangement links TRBV5-5 to TRBJ2-3; 7 bases agree with TRBD2. The clonotype was recovered from a human donor with HPV-associated anogenital cancer. The CDR3 DNA sequence: TGTGCCAGCAGCTTGGTTTTGGGGGGGGCAGATACGCAGTATTTT. Amino acids: CASSLVLGGADTQYF.